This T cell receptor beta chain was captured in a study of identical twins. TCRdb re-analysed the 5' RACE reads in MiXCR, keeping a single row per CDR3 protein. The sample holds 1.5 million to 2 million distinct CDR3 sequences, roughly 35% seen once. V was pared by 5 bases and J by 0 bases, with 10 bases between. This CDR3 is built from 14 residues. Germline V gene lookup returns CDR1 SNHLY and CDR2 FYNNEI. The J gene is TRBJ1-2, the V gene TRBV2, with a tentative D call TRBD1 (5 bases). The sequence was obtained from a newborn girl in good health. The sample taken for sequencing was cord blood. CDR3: CASSSTAANYGYTF. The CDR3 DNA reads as TGTGCCAGCAGTTCGACAGCTGCTAACTATGGCTACACCTTC.